These 5 T cell receptor beta chains were all obtained from the same sample, sequenced in a study of T cell responses to AZD1222 COVID-19 vaccine. Assay: immunoSEQ multiplex PCR; the TCRdb copy retains only in-frame clones and omits some. This sample carries about 130,000 clones, 80% to 95% of them seen once, and the ten largest clones take about 1.1%. Sample: peripheral blood, taken 28 days after the second AZD1222 dose. Receptors were obtained from an adult who received the AZD1222 COVID-19 vaccine.

This chain's CDR3 is CAISESTTSLEAFF. CDR3 DNA: TGTGCCATCAGTGAGTCTACCACAAGTCTCGAAGCTTTCTTT. The V and J genes are TRBV10-3 and TRBJ1-1; D is unclear. There are 14 residues in the CDR3. From germline, CDR1 is ENHRY and CDR2 SYGVKD. Trimming cost V 0 bases and J 8 bases, with 13 bases left between them.

The rearrangement joins TRBV3-1 (or the pseudogene TRBV3-2) to TRBJ1-2; unclear D gene. Germline CDR1 reads LGHDT; CDR2 reads YNNKEL (reference sequence). The V gene lost 4 bases and the J gene lost 8 bases, with 14 bases spanning the gap. CDR3 length: 13 amino acids. CDR3 region: CASSPSGALGYTF. The CDR3 DNA sequence: TGTGCCAGCAGCCCGTCAGGAGCGTTGGGCTACACCTTC.

This clone occurred a few times. This chain links TRBV6-6 with TRBJ2-2; tentative D call: TRBD1 (5 bases). Germline V gives CDR1 MNHNY, CDR2 SVGAGI (reference sequence). V was trimmed by 2 bases and J by 4 bases, leaving 8 bases between them. The CDR3 is 14 amino acids. CDR3 sequence: CASSYPRGTGELFF. CDR3 in DNA: TGTGCCAGCAGTTACCCAAGGGGCACCGGGGAGCTGTTTTTT.

This chain links TRBV27 with TRBJ1-2, with TRBD1 identical over 9 bases. V trimming: 6 bases; J trimming: 4 bases; junction bases outside the gene matches: 12. The CDR3 totals 16 residues. Germline V gene data show CDR1 as MNHEY and CDR2 as SMNVEV (reference sequence). In DNA, the CDR3 is TGTGCCAGCAGCACCCCTCGGGACAGGGAAGCCTATGGCTACACCTTC. Translating gives CASSTPRDREAYGYTF.

The J gene is TRBJ2-1, the V gene TRBV12-3 or TRBV12-4, with D unresolved. V was cut by 10 bases and J by 1 base, with 11 bases left in between. This CDR3 is 13 amino acids long. DNA of the CDR3: TGTGCCATCCAGGAAATGTCCTACAATGAGCAGTTCTTC. This sequence encodes CAIQEMSYNEQFF.